Listed below are T cell receptor beta chains from one sample, sequenced in a study of cytomegalovirus exposure and HLA in healthy donors. Assay: immunoSEQ multiplex PCR; the TCRdb copy retains only in-frame clones and omits some. The table has 150,000 to 200,000 clones, around 82% seen once; the top ten hold around 0.96%. Sequenced input: PBMCs. The receptors originated from a man younger than 45 in good health and CMV-seronegative. CDR3s include the opening cysteine and the closing phenylalanine or tryptophan. The D gene is left open where the match is weak. Rows give clone size only sometimes, using once, few, many, or a class for an expanded clone.

CDR3aa | CDR3nt | v_gene | abundance | j_gene | d_gene
CASSLGSPAGQVEQFF | TGCGCCAGCAGCTTGGGCTCCCCCGCGGGACAGGTTGAGCAGTTCTTC | TRBV5-1 | . | TRBJ2-1 | TRBD1
CASSSPGEQYF | TGTGCCAGCAGTTCCCCGGGCGAGCAGTACTTC | TRBV6-5 | . | TRBJ2-7 | .
CASSLEFGGRLAGMFLDNEQYF | TGTGCCAGCAGCTTAGAGTTCGGCGGGAGGCTAGCGGGAATGTTTCTCGACAACGAGCAGTACTTC | TRBV7-8 | . | TRBJ2-7 | TRBD2
CAISESMRGGNNEQFF | TGTGCCATCAGTGAGTCGATGCGGGGGGGCAACAATGAGCAGTTCTTC | TRBV10-3 | . | TRBJ2-1 | TRBD2
CASRDSKETQYF | TGCGCCAGCAGGGACAGTAAAGAGACCCAGTACTTC | TRBV5-1 | . | TRBJ2-5 | .
CACPGQGYDYTF | TGTGCCTGTCCGGGACAGGGCTATGACTACACCTTC | TRBV30 | . | TRBJ1-2 | TRBD1
CASSPGRDRGYETQYF | TGTGCCAGCAGTCCCGGCAGGGACAGGGGATACGAGACCCAGTACTTC | TRBV28 | few | TRBJ2-5 | TRBD1
CASSELGTGYGNTIYF | TGTGCCAGCAGTGAACTTGGGACAGGGTACGGAAACACCATATATTTT | TRBV6-1 | . | TRBJ1-3 | TRBD1
CASSHPRAGELFF | TGTGCCAGCAGCCACCCCCGTGCCGGGGAGCTGTTTTTT | TRBV4-2 | . | TRBJ2-2 | .
CASNPRTGSTGELFF | TGTGCCAGCAATCCTAGGACAGGTAGCACCGGGGAGCTGTTTTTT | TRBV27 | . | TRBJ2-2 | TRBD1
CASSGIGQRFYNSPLHF | TGTGCCAGCAGTGGGATTGGACAGAGATTCTATAATTCACCCCTCCACTTT | TRBV6-1 | . | TRBJ1-6 | .
CASRIGGNYGYTF | TGTGCCAGTAGGATAGGGGGCAACTATGGCTACACCTTC | TRBV19 | . | TRBJ1-2 | TRBD1
CASGHLRDRVYGYTF | TGTGCCAGCGGACACCTTAGGGACAGGGTTTATGGCTACACCTTC | TRBV27 | . | TRBJ1-2 | TRBD1
CASSEASEGVGTEAFF | TGTGCCAGCAGTGAAGCGTCGGAAGGGGTGGGGACTGAAGCTTTCTTT | TRBV2 | . | TRBJ1-1 | .
CATVLRGREETQYF | TGTGCCACCGTTTTGCGGGGCCGGGAAGAGACCCAGTACTTC | TRBV6-5 | . | TRBJ2-5 | .
CASSYLQINRGNGYTF | TGTGCCAGCAGTTACCTCCAAATTAACAGGGGAAATGGCTACACCTTC | TRBV6-5 | . | TRBJ1-2 | TRBD1
CASSEGGRTNEKLFF | TGTGCCAGCAGTGAGGGGGGGCGAACTAATGAAAAACTGTTTTTT | TRBV6-1 | . | TRBJ1-4 | .
CAWSVHFRVMEKLFF | TGTGCCTGGAGTGTCCACTTTCGGGTGATGGAAAAACTGTTTTTT | TRBV30 | . | TRBJ1-4 | .
CASSPSGNAYNEQFF | TGTGCCAGCAGCCCTAGCGGGAACGCCTACAATGAGCAGTTCTTC | TRBV7-2 | . | TRBJ2-1 | TRBD2
CASSRAGRGYEQYF | TGTGCCAGCAGCCGCGCGGGCAGGGGGTACGAGCAGTACTTC | TRBV7-2 | . | TRBJ2-7 | TRBD1
CASSFRAGEEETQYF | TGTGCCAGCAGCTTCCGAGCGGGAGAGGAAGAGACCCAGTACTTC | TRBV7-8 | . | TRBJ2-5 | TRBD2
CASSLGTSGPVVDEQFF | TGTGCCAGCAGTCTCGGGACTAGCGGCCCGGTGGTGGATGAGCAGTTCTTC | TRBV27 | . | TRBJ2-1 | TRBD2
CASSETRGGGGTDTQYF | TGTGCCAGCAGTGAAACCCGCGGGGGGGGAGGCACAGATACGCAGTATTTT | TRBV2 | . | TRBJ2-3 | TRBD2
CASSAGVLREPQHF | TGTGCCAGCAGTGCGGGGGTTCTACGGGAGCCCCAGCATTTT | TRBV2 | . | TRBJ1-5 | .
CASSRSNTSVHEQYF | TGTGCCAGCAGCCGAAGTAATACTAGCGTCCACGAGCAGTACTTC | TRBV14 | . | TRBJ2-7 | TRBD2
CASSFRDRGNTIYF | TGCGCCAGCAGCTTCCGGGACAGGGGAAACACCATATATTTT | TRBV5-1 | . | TRBJ1-3 | TRBD1
CASSSSLWGDRAQYGQYF | TGTGCCAGCAGCTCGTCCCTCTGGGGGGACAGGGCACAATACGGGCAGTACTTC | TRBV11-3 | . | TRBJ2-7 | TRBD1
CASSGQGGSPLHF | TGTGCCAGCAGCGGACAGGGAGGTTCACCCCTCCACTTT | TRBV5-6 | . | TRBJ1-6 | TRBD1
CAWSPGPDEQYF | TGTGCCTGGAGCCCAGGGCCGGACGAGCAGTACTTC | TRBV30 | . | TRBJ2-7 | .
CAISESQGASSYEQYF | TGTGCCATCAGTGAGTCTCAGGGGGCGTCTTCCTACGAGCAGTACTTC | TRBV10-3 | . | TRBJ2-7 | TRBD1
CASSSGLAGNGAQETQYF | TGTGCCAGCAGTTCAGGACTAGCGGGAAATGGGGCCCAAGAGACCCAGTACTTC | TRBV27 | . | TRBJ2-5 | TRBD2